One sample yielded the 10 T cell receptor beta chains listed below, sequenced in a study of cytomegalovirus exposure and HLA in healthy donors. Vbeta (60) and Jbeta (13) primers were used in the PCR. Sequenced by immunoSEQ multiplex PCR; TCRdb stores in-frame clones only, minus some. This sample has approximately 110,000 clones, with roughly three quarters found just once. The sample taken for sequencing was PBMCs. The origin of the receptors is a man between 40 and 49 years old in good health and CMV-seronegative.

The chain employs TRBV5-4 and TRBJ2-7; 8 positions agree with TRBD2. Germline CDR1 and CDR2: SGHNT and YYREEE (reference sequence). The CDR3 runs 15 residues. The J segment lost 1 base and the V segment lost 2 bases, leaving 5 bases of the junction unmatched. The CDR3 region has the DNA TGTGCCAGCAGCTTACCGGGACTAGATTCCTACGAGCAGTACTTC. This sequence encodes CASSLPGLDSYEQYF.

This chain links TRBV6-1 with TRBJ2-1, with 9 bases lining up with TRBD1. Germline V gives CDR1 MNHNS, CDR2 SASEGT. The CDR3 spans 15 residues. Trimming took 8 bases from V and 8 from J; bases not matched to a gene: 13. In DNA form, the CDR3 reads TGTGCCAGCCCTTTCCGGACAGGGGTCCCCCATGAGCAGTTCTTC. Translation: CASPFRTGVPHEQFF.

The gene calls are TRBV7-9 and TRBJ2-3, with 10 bases lining up with TRBD2. The CDR3 contains 17 residues. Looked up from germline, CDR1 is SEHNR and CDR2 is FQNEAQ (reference sequence). Trimming removed 4 bases from V and 2 bases from J; junction bases left unmatched: 9. CDR3 amino acids: CASSSRAGGPLTDTQYF. The DNA of the CDR3 is TGTGCCAGCAGCTCAAGAGCGGGGGGGCCCCTCACAGATACGCAGTATTTT.

The genes are TRBV2 and TRBJ1-4, with 7 bases aligning to TRBD1. V trimming: 6 bases; J trimming: 4 bases; junction bases outside the gene matches: 8. This CDR3 is built from 15 residues. The germline gives CDR1 SNHLY, CDR2 FYNNEI. CDR3 sequence reads: CASRASGTDNEKLFF. The CDR3 DNA reads as TGTGCCAGCAGAGCCTCCGGGACAGATAATGAAAAACTGTTTTTT. The full variable domain, with the rest looked up from reference TRBV2 and TRBJ1-4, is EPEVTQTPSHQVTQMGQEVILRCVPISNHLYFYWYRQILGQKVEFLVSFYNNEISEKSEIFDDQFSVERPDGSNFTLKIRSTKLEDSAMYFCASRASGTDNEKLFFGSGTQLSVL.

The chain recombines TRBV4-3 with TRBJ2-7; 7 bases are shared with TRBD1. Per the germline V gene, CDR1 is LGHNA and CDR2 is YSLEER. After removal of 0 bases from V and 3 bases from J, the junction contained 8 bases not matched to a gene. The CDR3 covers 16 residues. The DNA of the CDR3 is TGCGCCAGCAGCCAAGATAGGGGGACAGACGACTACGAGCAGTACTTC. This sequence encodes CASSQDRGTDDYEQYF.

The chain joins TRBV5-8 to TRBJ2-1; 9 bases match TRBD2. This CDR3 is built from 16 residues. Trimming at V came to 4 bases and at J to 3 bases, leaving 8 bases not matched to a gene. Germline CDR1 and CDR2: SGHTS and YDEGEE. CDR3 amino acids: CASSTYSGGNYNEQFF. CDR3 DNA sequence: TGTGCCAGCAGCACCTATAGCGGGGGCAACTACAATGAGCAGTTCTTC.

The genes are TRBV7-2 and TRBJ1-3, with D perhaps TRBD1 (6 bases). CDR1 SGHTA and CDR2 FQGNSA come from the germline V gene. This CDR3 has 16 amino acids. The V end lost 1 base, the J end lost 3 bases, and 13 bases lay between the germline ends. The CDR3 loop is CASSLVWGRGGNTIYF. The CDR3 coding sequence is TGTGCCAGCAGCTTAGTTTGGGGGCGTGGTGGAAACACCATATATTTT.

The genes are TRBV4-3 and TRBJ2-4, with 9 bases that match TRBD1. The V gene end was trimmed by 1 base and the J gene end by 0 bases; junction bases not matched to a gene: 4. CDR3 length: 17 residues. Germline values: CDR1 LGHNA, CDR2 YSLEER. CDR3 amino acids: CASSQAGTGLAKNIQYF. CDR3 nucleotides: TGCGCCAGCAGCCAAGCAGGGACAGGGCTAGCCAAAAACATTCAGTACTTC.

The gene calls are TRBV11-3 and TRBJ1-1, with D maybe TRBD1 (6 bases). V gave up 2 bases and J gave up 5 bases, with 15 bases separating them. The V gene's germline CDR1 is SGHNT and CDR2 YENEEA. The CDR3 sequence is 15 residues long. The CDR3 here is CASSLRGQLRTEAFF. Written as DNA, the CDR3 is TGTGCCAGCAGCTTAAGGGGACAATTGAGGACTGAAGCTTTCTTT. Combining the CDR3 with reference TRBV11-3 and TRBJ1-1 gives the whole variable domain EAGVVQSPRYKIIEKKQPVAFWCNPISGHNTLYWYLQNLGQGPELLIRYENEEAVDDSQLPKDRFSAERLKGVDSTLKIQPAELGDSAVYLCASSLRGQLRTEAFFGQGTRLTVV.

This clone has just one count. J is TRBJ1-1 and V is TRBV25-1; tentatively, D is TRBD1 (6 bases). Germline-derived CDR1 and CDR2 are MGHDK and SYGVNS. The CDR3 is 12 residues long. Trimming pared 6 bases from V and 2 bases from J, leaving 7 bases between. CDR3 sequence reads: CASRQGNTEAFF. CDR3 coding DNA: TGTGCCAGCAGACAGGGAAACACTGAAGCTTTCTTT.